This T cell receptor (beta chain) was identified in a study of blood T cells in healthy people across ages. Deletions cut 6 bases from V and 6 bases from J, with 7 bases between. The CDR3 length is 11 residues. Germline loops: CDR1 LGHDT, CDR2 YNNKEL (reference sequence). Primed by a sample-barcoded 5' primer and a J-beta primer mix, a second PCR proceeded for about 6 to 12 cycles. A single record per CDR3 protein comes from TCRdb applying MiXCR to the 5' RACE reads. The sample holds about 1 million distinct CDR3 sequences, 45% seen once. The source material was blood. The V and J genes are TRBV3-1 and TRBJ2-3; D is undetermined. This receptor was taken from a woman in her sixties or seventies in good health. In DNA, the CDR3 is TGTGCCAGCAGGAACGTGGATACGCAGTATTTT. It yields the protein CASRNVDTQYF.